These 9 T cell receptor beta chains share one sample of origin, sequenced in a study of blood T cell repertoires in COVID-19. Data came from immunoSEQ multiplex PCR; TCRdb stores just in-frame clones and leaves some out. The sample yields 250,000 to 350,000 clones, roughly 86% seen once. What was sequenced was peripheral blood. Receptors originate from a woman aged 25 to 39 who had recovered from COVID-19.

The V and J genes are TRBV3-1 (or the pseudogene TRBV3-2) and TRBJ1-2; 8 bases are a match to TRBD1. The germline V gene has CDR1 LGHDT and CDR2 YNNKEL (reference sequence). V shed 4 bases and J 8 bases; nucleotides not matched to a gene: 6. There are 13 residues in the CDR3. CDR3 sequence reads: CASSPPDREGYTF. The CDR3 DNA reads TGTGCCAGCAGCCCCCCGGACAGGGAAGGCTACACCTTC.

The CDR3 is CASEGQRDRAYEQYF. DNA of the CDR3: TGTGCCAGCGAGGGCCAGCGAGACAGGGCCTACGAGCAGTACTTC. This chain uses TRBV28 with TRBJ2-7; 7 nucleotides match TRBD1. CDR1 and CDR2 from the germline V gene are MDHEN and SYDVKM. J was trimmed by 2 bases and V by 8 bases; bases with no gene match: 12. The CDR3 is 15 residues long.

The V and J genes are TRBV2 and TRBJ1-5, with a possible D match to TRBD1 (6 bases). This CDR3 has 15 amino acids. Deletions cut 7 bases from V and 0 bases from J, with 13 bases between. Germline V gene data show CDR1 as SNHLY and CDR2 as FYNNEI. CDR3 in amino acids: CASNQQGVSNQPQHF. CDR3 DNA sequence: TGTGCCAGCAATCAACAGGGCGTTAGCAATCAGCCCCAGCATTTT.

This clone was recorded once. V and J are TRBV23-1 and TRBJ2-1; D may be TRBD2 (6 bases). TRBV23-1 is designated an ORF whose function remains uncertain. V gave up 2 bases and J gave up 4 bases, with 15 bases separating them. CDR3 length: 16 residues. CDR3 residues: CASSQVDKEGYNEQFF. Here the CDR3 DNA reads TGCGCCAGCAGTCAAGTAGATAAGGAGGGGTACAATGAGCAGTTCTTC.

The V and J genes are TRBV28 and TRBJ2-3, with 10 nucleotides matching TRBD2. V was pared by 4 bases and J by 1 base, with 5 bases of the junction left unmatched. This CDR3 comprises 16 residues. Per the germline V gene, CDR1 is MDHEN and CDR2 is SYDVKM. CDR3 in DNA: TGTGCCAGCAGTTCACTTCTAGCGGGAGGCACAGATACGCAGTATTTT. This sequence encodes CASSSLLAGGTDTQYF. The variable domain in full, completed from reference TRBV28 and TRBJ2-3, reads DVKVTQSSRYLVKRTGEKVFLECVQDMDHENMFWYRQDPGLGLRLIYFSYDVKMKEKGDIPEGYSVSREKKERFSLILESASTNQTSMYLCASSSLLAGGTDTQYFGPGTRLTVL.

This clone was observed a single time. The chain couples TRBV3-1 (or the pseudogene TRBV3-2) to TRBJ2-7; 7 bases line up with TRBD2. In germline, CDR1 is LGHDT, CDR2 YNNKEL (reference sequence). J lost 5 bases, V lost 0 bases, and 10 bases had no gene match. The CDR3 runs 16 residues. The CDR3 nucleotides read TGTGCCAGCAGCCAAGATGGGACGGGAGGAATCCACGAGCAGTACTTC. Residues: CASSQDGTGGIHEQYF.

This clone was detected once. The chain uses TRBV7-9 and TRBJ2-1, with D possibly matching TRBD1 (6 bases). Trimming removed 4 bases from V and 0 bases from J, with 13 bases in between. Looked up from germline, CDR1 is SEHNR and CDR2 is FQNEAQ (reference sequence). The CDR3 sequence is 16 residues long. The CDR3 nucleotides read TGTGCCAGCAGCTCTTCAGGGGTGAGCTCCTACAATGAGCAGTTCTTC. This translates into CASSSSGVSSYNEQFF.

This clone was recorded only once. This sequence joins TRBV24-1 and TRBJ2-7; TRBD1 aligns across 9 bases. The trim removed 4 bases at V and 3 bases at J, leaving 3 bases unmatched. Germline V gene data show CDR1 as KGHDR and CDR2 as SFDVKD. The CDR3 loop spans 14 amino acids. CDR3 nucleotide sequence: TGTGCCACCAGTGACCGGGACAGGGTCTACGAGCAGTACTTC. It encodes CATSDRDRVYEQYF.

This chain links TRBV5-4 with TRBJ2-3; D unclear. This CDR3 spans 14 amino acids. Germline lookup yields CDR1 SGHNT and CDR2 YYREEE (reference sequence). The V end lost 1 base, the J end lost 2 bases, and 8 bases lay between the germline ends. The CDR3 reads CASSLHLSTDTQYF. In DNA, the CDR3 is TGTGCCAGCAGCTTGCATCTATCCACAGATACGCAGTATTTT.